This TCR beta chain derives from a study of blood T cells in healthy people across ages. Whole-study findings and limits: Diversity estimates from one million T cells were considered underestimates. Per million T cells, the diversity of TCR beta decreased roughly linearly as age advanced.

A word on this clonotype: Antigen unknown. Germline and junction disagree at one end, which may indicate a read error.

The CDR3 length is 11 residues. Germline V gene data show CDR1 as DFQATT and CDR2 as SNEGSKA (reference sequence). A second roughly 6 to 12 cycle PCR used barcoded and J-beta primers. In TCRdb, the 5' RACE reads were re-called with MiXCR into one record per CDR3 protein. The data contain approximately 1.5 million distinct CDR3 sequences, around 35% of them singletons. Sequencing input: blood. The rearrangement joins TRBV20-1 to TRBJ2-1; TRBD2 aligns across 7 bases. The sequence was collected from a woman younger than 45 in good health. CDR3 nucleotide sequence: TGCAGTACTAGCGTCGGTGTTGAGCAGTTCTTC. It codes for CSTSVGVEQFF.